The rows below give T cell receptor beta chains drawn from one sample of a study of T-cell reconstitution after alpha-beta-depleted transplantation in children. TCRdb re-called the PCR reads through MiXCR, storing one row per CDR3 protein. Here the sample spans approximately 50,000 distinct CDR3 sequences, roughly 52% being singletons. The specimen was peripheral blood, collected before TCRalphabeta/CD19-depleted stem cell transplant. The receptors derive from a boy under three years old with SCID, due to receive a stem cell transplant. Each CDR3 is given with its conserved first and last residue. The D gene is left open where the match is weak. A row's size may be missing; if present it is once, few, many or a size class.

j_gene	v_gene	abundance	d_gene	CDR3aa	CDR3nt
TRBJ2-7	TRBV7-3	.	TRBD2	CASSFPGTSGAPGYEQYF	TGTGCCAGCAGCTTCCCCGGGACTAGCGGGGCCCCAGGGTACGAGCAGTACTTC
TRBJ2-5	TRBV5-1	.	.	CASSSEGKETQYF	TGCGCCAGCAGCTCGGAGGGAAAAGAGACCCAGTACTTC
TRBJ2-3	TRBV4-1	once	TRBD1	CASSQGDRGFTDTQYF	TGCGCCAGCAGCCAAGGGGACAGGGGTTTTACAGATACGCAGTATTTT
TRBJ1-2	TRBV7-2	.	.	CASSLEVTNYGYTF	TGTGCCAGCAGCTTAGAGGTGACTAACTATGGCTACACCTTC
TRBJ2-5	TRBV20-1	few	TRBD2	CSATLRAGDQETQYF	TGCAGTGCTACCTTAAGGGCGGGGGATCAAGAGACCCAGTACTTC
TRBJ1-2	TRBV28	few	.	CASSSGFVDYGYTF	TGTGCCAGCAGTTCAGGGTTTGTCGACTATGGCTACACCTTC
TRBJ1-5	TRBV20-1	few	TRBD1	CSASTGDQGNQPQHF	TGCAGTGCTTCCACAGGGGATCAAGGCAATCAGCCCCAGCATTTT
TRBJ1-2	TRBV6-5	.	.	CASSYIAGQKKNYGYTF	TGTGCCAGCAGTTACATTGCGGGGCAGAAAAAAAACTATGGCTACACCTTC
TRBJ2-5	TRBV6-5	few	.	CASSYSLQTQETQYF	TGTGCCAGCAGTTACTCGTTACAAACCCAAGAGACCCAGTACTTC
TRBJ2-1	TRBV19	few	.	CASSTTWNEQFF	TGTGCCAGTAGTACAACTTGGAATGAGCAGTTCTTC
TRBJ2-3	TRBV7-2	.	.	CASSLAGAAPGDTQYF	TGTGCCAGCAGCTTAGCGGGGGCGGCGCCCGGAGATACGCAGTATTTT
TRBJ2-7	TRBV4-2	few	TRBD2	CASSTSGTYEQYF	TGTGCCAGCAGCACTAGCGGAACCTACGAGCAGTACTTC
TRBJ2-5	TRBV5-1	once	.	CASSNGPGPQGTQYF	TGCGCCAGCAGCAATGGACCGGGCCCCCAAGGGACCCAGTACTTC
TRBJ2-1	TRBV7-2	.	.	CASSLAGQGSYNEQFF	TGTGCCAGCAGCTTAGCTGGGCAGGGGAGCTACAATGAGCAGTTCTTC
TRBJ1-5	TRBV4-1	many	.	CASSQVQLQPQHF	TGCGCCAGCAGCCAAGTTCAGCTGCAGCCCCAGCATTTT
TRBJ1-4	TRBV12-3/TRBV12-4	once	TRBD1	CASSPYGTGANEKLFF	TGTGCCAGCAGTCCGTATGGGACAGGGGCAAATGAAAAACTGTTTTTT
TRBJ2-5	TRBV5-1	.	.	CASSLGDMTSQETQYF	TGCGCCAGCAGCTTGGGGGACATGACATCCCAAGAGACCCAGTACTTC
TRBJ1-3	TRBV4-2	.	.	CASSQEYVHSGNTIYF	TGTGCCAGCAGCCAAGAATACGTTCACTCTGGAAACACCATATATTTT
TRBJ2-7	TRBV12-3/TRBV12-4	few	TRBD1	CASSTGQGTYYEQYF	TGTGCCAGCAGTACCGGACAGGGGACCTATTACGAGCAGTACTTC
TRBJ2-1	TRBV7-2	many	TRBD2	CASSSTGTSGYNEQFF	TGTGCCAGCAGCTCCACCGGGACTAGCGGTTACAATGAGCAGTTCTTC
TRBJ1-5	TRBV7-2	.	TRBD1	CASSLGTGHQPQHF	TGTGCCAGCAGCTTAGGGACAGGGCATCAGCCCCAGCATTTT
TRBJ2-7	TRBV6-1	.	.	CASSVTWAGAYEQYF	TGTGCCAGCAGTGTCACGTGGGCTGGGGCCTACGAGCAGTACTTC
TRBJ2-2	TRBV2	few	TRBD2	CASARRSSGGLNTGELFF	TGTGCCAGCGCCCGTAGGTCTAGCGGGGGCCTGAACACCGGGGAGCTGTTTTTT
TRBJ2-5	TRBV20-1	.	TRBD2	CSARGQRGGGETQYF	TGCAGTGCTAGAGGCCAGCGGGGGGGAGGAGAGACCCAGTACTTC
TRBJ2-2	TRBV5-1	.	.	CASSERAGGELFF	TGCGCCAGCAGCGAACGGGCAGGCGGGGAGCTGTTTTTT
TRBJ2-3	TRBV20-1	.	.	CSARDSADWRNTQYF	TGCAGTGCTAGAGATTCGGCTGATTGGCGGAATACGCAGTATTTT
TRBJ2-5	TRBV7-2	.	TRBD2	CPSCLSPAAGGQETQYF	TGTCCCAGCTGCTTAAGTCCCGCGGCGGGAGGCCAAGAGACCCAGTACTTC
TRBJ2-2	TRBV18	few	.	CASSPGGADTGELFF	TGTGCCAGCTCACCGGGCGGGGCCGACACCGGGGAGCTGTTTTTT
TRBJ1-1	TRBV4-1	.	TRBD1	CASSQGRGQGASEAFF	TGCGCCAGCAGCCAAGGGAGGGGACAGGGGGCCTCTGAAGCTTTCTTT
TRBJ1-1	TRBV5-1	.	.	CASSSSGHGNTEAFF	TGCGCCAGCAGCTCATCGGGACATGGGAACACTGAAGCTTTCTTT
TRBJ2-4	TRBV12-3/TRBV12-4	.	.	CASSSGENIQYF	TGTGCCAGCAGTAGTGGGGAAAACATTCAGTACTTC
TRBJ2-3	TRBV7-2	few	.	CASSLGGSSATDTQYF	TGTGCCAGCAGCTTAGGGGGCTCTTCGGCTACAGATACGCAGTATTTT
TRBJ2-5	TRBV7-2	few	.	CASSSGADPETQYF	TGTGCCAGCAGCTCCGGAGCGGACCCCGAGACCCAGTACTTC
TRBJ1-6	TRBV20-1	once	.	CSARDTAGTNNSPLHF	TGCAGTGCTAGAGATACGGCAGGGACTAATAATTCACCCCTCCACTTT
TRBJ2-3	TRBV5-1	.	.	CASKSGITDTQYF	TGCGCCAGCAAATCGGGTATCACAGATACGCAGTATTTT
TRBJ1-1	TRBV5-1	.	.	CASSLVSGGWDTEAFF	TGCGCCAGCAGCTTGGTTTCGGGGGGCTGGGACACTGAAGCTTTCTTT
TRBJ1-4	TRBV5-1	.	TRBD1	CASRPQGATNEKLFF	TGCGCCAGCAGGCCACAGGGGGCAACTAATGAAAAACTGTTTTTT
TRBJ1-2	TRBV12-3/TRBV12-4	.	.	CASSLETGGGYTF	TGTGCCAGCAGTTTAGAGACAGGCGGAGGCTACACCTTC
TRBJ1-5	TRBV12-3/TRBV12-4	once	TRBD1	CASALQGGGQPQHF	TGTGCCAGCGCGCTACAGGGGGGCGGACAGCCCCAGCATTTT
TRBJ1-2	TRBV7-2	few	TRBD1	CASSLEGQGARGYTF	TGTGCCAGCAGCTTAGAGGGACAGGGGGCTCGAGGCTACACCTTC
TRBJ2-1	TRBV20-1	.	TRBD2	CSAPPLLAGGLEQFF	TGCAGTGCTCCTCCGCTACTAGCGGGGGGGCTAGAGCAGTTCTTC
TRBJ2-3	TRBV11-2	.	TRBD2	CASSPFGVSGGRWDTQYF	TGTGCCAGCAGCCCCTTCGGTGTTAGCGGGGGGCGGTGGGATACGCAGTATTTT
TRBJ1-4	TRBV7-6	.	.	CASSVGIWSEKLFF	TGTGCCAGCAGCGTTGGAATATGGAGTGAAAAACTGTTTTTT
TRBJ1-1	TRBV5-8	.	.	CASSLGRQAKNTEAFF	TGTGCCAGCAGCTTGGGGCGACAGGCTAAGAACACTGAAGCTTTCTTT
TRBJ2-2	TRBV20-1	.	TRBD2	CSAVAGGSTGELFF	TGCAGTGCTGTAGCGGGGGGTAGCACCGGGGAGCTGTTTTTT
TRBJ1-6	TRBV20-1	few	.	CSAGGYNSPLHF	TGCAGTGCGGGCGGATATAATTCACCCCTCCACTTT